The next 22 T cell receptor beta chains were all read from a single sample in a study of blood T cells in healthy people across ages. A second PCR of 7 to 11 cycles used a sample-barcoded 5' primer and a J-beta primer mix. A single record per CDR3 protein comes from TCRdb applying MiXCR to the 5' RACE reads. The sample carries about a million distinct CDR3 sequences, approximately 38% recorded once. Sequenced material: blood. The source is a man younger than 30 in good health.

This clonotype was counted only a few times. This chain links TRBV24-1 with TRBJ1-2, with D uncertain. The V end was cut by 6 bases, the J end by 4 bases, with 14 bases between. The CDR3 consists of 14 residues. Germline V gene lookup returns CDR1 KGHDR and CDR2 SFDVKD. CDR3: CATSPGPEGYGYTF. The CDR3, as DNA: TGTGCCACCAGTCCGGGCCCGGAGGGCTATGGCTACACCTTC.

This clonotype turned up a few times. The chain combines TRBV19 with TRBJ2-5, with 7 bases aligning to TRBD1. Germline CDR1 LNHDA, CDR2 SQIVND (reference sequence). CDR3 size: 13 residues. Trimming took 6 bases from V and 5 from J; bases not matched to a gene: 6. CDR3 residues: CASRKQGIETQYF. The CDR3, as DNA: TGTGCCAGTAGGAAACAGGGGATTGAGACCCAGTACTTC.

The rearrangement uses TRBV4-1 and TRBJ2-3; 9 bases match TRBD2. Germline values: CDR1 MGHRA, CDR2 YSYEKL. V shed 1 base and J 4 bases; nucleotides not matched to a gene: 9. There are 17 residues in the CDR3. CDR3: CASSQGAGGYSADTQYF. The CDR3 nucleotides are TGCGCCAGCAGCCAAGGAGCGGGGGGTTATAGCGCAGATACGCAGTATTTT.

In its sample, this clonotype was seen a few times. This sequence joins TRBV6-5 and TRBJ1-5; D possibly corresponds to TRBD1 (6 bases). CDR3 length equals 14 residues. V lost 8 bases and J 2 bases, leaving 13 bases between the germline ends. CDR1 and CDR2 (germline): MNHEY, SVGAGI. CDR3 coding DNA: TGTGCCAGCCGAGGGGGTTCGGGCAATCAGCCCCAGCATTTT. Translated: CASRGGSGNQPQHF.

V and J are TRBV20-1 and TRBJ2-7; 10 bases are a match to TRBD2. The end of the DNA is better explained by TRBJ2-5, so the J call may be wrong. Germline values: CDR1 DFQATT, CDR2 SNEGSKA (reference sequence). This CDR3 has 14 residues. The CDR3 nucleotides read TGCAGGGTTACCCTAGCGGGGGCCAAAGAGACCCAGTACTTC. Translated, it gives CRVTLAGAKETQYF.

V usage is TRBV9 and J usage is TRBJ2-3, with D maybe TRBD1 (6 bases). V lost 0 bases to trimming and J lost 1 base, with 12 bases between them. The CDR3 runs to 16 residues. Per the germline V gene, CDR1 is SGDLS and CDR2 is YYNGEE. The CDR3 coding sequence is TGTGCCAGCAGCGTAGAATCGGACAGCCGCACAGATACGCAGTATTTT. It yields the protein CASSVESDSRTDTQYF.

This sequence joins TRBV7-9 and TRBJ1-3; D might be TRBD1 (5 bases). This CDR3 is built from 17 residues. V dropped 1 base and J dropped 3 bases, with 16 bases sitting between them. Per germline, CDR1 SEHNR and CDR2 FQNEAQ (reference sequence). The CDR3 DNA is TGTGCCAGCAGCTTAGTAGCAGGGCCTACGAGTGGAAACACCATATATTTT. This translates into CASSLVAGPTSGNTIYF.

The rearrangement uses TRBV4-1 and TRBJ2-1; 11 positions match TRBD2. Per the germline V gene, CDR1 is MGHRA and CDR2 is YSYEKL. This CDR3 is built from 17 residues. V trimming: 0 bases; J trimming: 7 bases; junction bases outside the gene matches: 8. CDR3 residues: CASSQDIAGGRRNEQFF. CDR3 sequence (DNA): TGCGCCAGCAGCCAAGACATAGCGGGGGGGCGTAGGAATGAGCAGTTCTTC.

This clonotype was recorded a few times. The chain joins TRBV20-1 to TRBJ1-4; D gene ambiguous. CDR1 is DFQATT, CDR2 SNEGSKA, per germline (reference sequence). V was shortened by 2 bases and J by 4 bases, with 5 bases between the two germline ends. The CDR3 is 12 residues long. In DNA form, the CDR3 reads TGCAGTGCTAGAACGGGTAATGAAAAACTGTTTTTT. It yields the protein CSARTGNEKLFF.

This clonotype came up a few times. CDR3 amino acids: CASSYSPGPYGYTF. DNA for the CDR3: TGTGCCAGCAGTTACTCGCCAGGTCCCTATGGCTACACCTTC. The rearrangement uses TRBV6-5 and TRBJ1-2; D uncertain. The length of the CDR3 is 14 residues. Germline V lookup: CDR1 MNHEY, CDR2 SVGAGI. V lost 0 bases to trimming and J lost 4 bases, with 9 bases between them.

Many counts were recorded for this clonotype. The chain links TRBV6-6 to TRBJ2-1; tentatively, D is TRBD1 or TRBD2 (5 bases each). The CDR3 is 13 residues long. Trimming stripped 0 bases from V and 10 bases from J, with 10 bases between. CDR1 is MNHNY, CDR2 SVGAGI, per germline (reference sequence). The CDR3 reads CASSYSPGREQFF. The CDR3 DNA is TGTGCCAGCAGTTACTCCCCGGGACGCGAGCAGTTCTTC.

The gene calls are TRBV10-3 and TRBJ2-7; D uncertain. This CDR3 comprises 13 residues. V gave up 6 bases and J gave up 7 bases, with 16 bases separating them. The germline V gene has CDR1 ENHRY and CDR2 SYGVKD. In nucleotides, the CDR3 is TGTGCCATCAGCACAGAGACCTACAATGAGCAGTACTTC. This translates into CAISTETYNEQYF.

This clonotype has just a few counts. This CDR3 reads CSVERDFRNTEAFF. The CDR3 region has the DNA TGCAGCGTTGAGAGGGATTTCCGAAACACTGAAGCTTTCTTT. The chain carries TRBV29-1 and TRBJ1-1; D is unresolved. From germline, CDR1 is SQVTM and CDR2 ANQGSEA. V was pared by 3 bases and J by 2 bases, with 13 bases between. CDR3 length equals 14 residues.

This clonotype was seen more than once but under ten times. This rearrangement joins TRBV6-5 to TRBJ1-2, with 8 bases identical to TRBD1. This CDR3 is 15 amino acids long. Germline CDR1 reads MNHEY; CDR2 reads SVGAGI. V lost 0 bases and J lost 2; bases outside the gene matches: 2. CDR3 in DNA: TGTGCCAGCAGTTACTCCCGGACAGGGAACTATGGCTACACCTTC. This sequence encodes CASSYSRTGNYGYTF.

This clonotype has ten or more counts. CDR3 sequence: CASSSDRRSEQYF. The CDR3 nucleotides read TGTGCCAGCAGTTCGGACAGGAGGAGCGAGCAGTACTTC. This chain joins TRBV12-3 or TRBV12-4 and TRBJ2-5; TRBD1 aligns across 7 bases. The J call may be faulty, since TRBJ2-7 better matches the DNA end. CDR3 length: 13 amino acids.

The V gene is TRBV29-1, the J gene TRBJ1-1; unclear D gene. V was shortened by 0 bases and J by 7 bases, with 9 bases between the two germline ends. The CDR3 runs 12 residues. Germline V lookup: CDR1 SQVTM, CDR2 ANQGSEA. CDR3: CSVEDRVSEAFF. Written as DNA, the CDR3 is TGCAGCGTTGAAGATCGGGTGAGTGAAGCTTTCTTT.

This chain links TRBV28 with TRBJ2-1; 9 nucleotides line up with TRBD1. Germline loops: CDR1 MDHEN, CDR2 SYDVKM. The CDR3 is 16 residues long. Trimming took 1 base from V and 3 from J; bases not matched to a gene: 4. CDR3 in DNA: TGTGCCAGCAGTTTATATCCGGACAGGGGCTACAATGAGCAGTTCTTC. Its protein product is CASSLYPDRGYNEQFF.

This chain joins TRBV4-1 and TRBJ2-4, with D perhaps assigned TRBD1 or TRBD2 (7 bases each). Per the germline V gene, CDR1 is MGHRA and CDR2 is YSYEKL. The CDR3 is 16 residues long. V was pared by 3 bases and J by 7 bases, with 19 bases between. The CDR3 DNA sequence: TGCGCCAGCAGCCATCCCGGGGGAGGGGGCGAGAACATTCAGTACTTC. Translating it yields CASSHPGGGGENIQYF.

Only a few counts were recorded for this clonotype. This chain joins TRBV5-1 and TRBJ1-2, with TRBD1 identical over 8 bases. Trimming at V came to 5 bases and at J to 3 bases, leaving 12 bases not matched to a gene. CDR3 length equals 16 residues. Germline CDR1 and CDR2: SGHRS and YFSETQ. This chain's CDR3 is CASRSQTGQEDYGYTF. CDR3 DNA: TGCGCCAGCAGGTCCCAGACGGGACAGGAGGACTATGGCTACACCTTC.

This clonotype has ten or more counts. The rearrangement links TRBV4-1 to TRBJ2-3; D remains unclear. Germline assignment: CDR1 MGHRA and CDR2 YSYEKL. Trimming shortened V by 1 base and J by 3 bases, and 8 bases separated the two germline ends. The CDR3 spans 14 residues. In nucleotides, the CDR3 is TGCGCCAGCAGCCAAGCCCCTCGAACAGATACGCAGTATTTT. Translating gives CASSQAPRTDTQYF.

V is TRBV10-3 and J is TRBJ1-1; D gene ambiguous. The CDR3 loop spans 15 amino acids. The V gene's germline CDR1 is ENHRY and CDR2 SYGVKD. V was shortened by 3 bases and J by 2 bases, with 13 bases between the two germline ends. Here the CDR3 DNA reads TGTGCCATCAGTGAAGAGGCAGGAGGAAACACTGAAGCTTTCTTT. Translated: CAISEEAGGNTEAFF.

CDR3 in DNA: TGCGCCAGCACCGGGAGAGCGGAACAGGCGTCCCGCACTGAAGCTTTCTTT. Translation gives CASTGRAEQASRTEAFF. The J gene is TRBJ1-1, the V gene TRBV10-1; perhaps TRBD1 as D (5 bases). The ends were cut back, 7 bases at V and 4 bases at J, with 25 bases in the middle. Germline CDR1 WNHNN, CDR2 SYGVQD (reference sequence). This CDR3 has 17 amino acids.